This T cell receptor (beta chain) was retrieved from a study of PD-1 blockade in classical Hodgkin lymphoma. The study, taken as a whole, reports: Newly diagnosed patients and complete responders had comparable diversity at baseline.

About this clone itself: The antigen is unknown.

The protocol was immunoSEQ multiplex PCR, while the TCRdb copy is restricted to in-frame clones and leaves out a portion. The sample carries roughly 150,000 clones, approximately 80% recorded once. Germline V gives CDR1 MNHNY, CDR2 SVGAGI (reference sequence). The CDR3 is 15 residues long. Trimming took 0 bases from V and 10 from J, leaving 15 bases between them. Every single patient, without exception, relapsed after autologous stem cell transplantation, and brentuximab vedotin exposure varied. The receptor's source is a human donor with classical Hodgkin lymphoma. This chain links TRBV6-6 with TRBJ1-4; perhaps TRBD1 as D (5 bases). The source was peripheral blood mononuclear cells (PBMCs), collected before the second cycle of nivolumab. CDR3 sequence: CASSYSLGAPGKLFF. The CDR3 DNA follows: TGTGCCAGCAGTTACTCGTTAGGGGCCCCGGGAAAACTGTTTTTT.